This T cell receptor (beta chain) was sequenced during a study of PD-1 blockade in mismatch repair-deficient tumors. Study-level information: Patients had eleven to twelve mismatch repair-deficient cancer types and were previously treated and progressing.

Method: immunoSEQ multiplex PCR; TCRdb's copy keeps in-frame clones and lacks some. The table has under 50,000 clones, more than 65% seen once; the top ten hold under 3.5%. This CDR3 has 14 amino acids. V shed 7 bases, J shed 0 bases, and the junction held 4 bases outside the gene matches. Germline V CDR1 and CDR2: MDHEN, SYDVKM. This specimen was PBMCs, taken before pembrolizumab treatment. The chain links TRBV28 to TRBJ1-1, with 8 bases aligning to TRBD1. The TCR comes from an adult with mismatch repair-deficient cancer. CDR3 amino acids: CASIAGGMNTEAFF. The CDR3 nucleotides read TGTGCCAGCATCGCAGGGGGCATGAACACTGAAGCTTTCTTT.